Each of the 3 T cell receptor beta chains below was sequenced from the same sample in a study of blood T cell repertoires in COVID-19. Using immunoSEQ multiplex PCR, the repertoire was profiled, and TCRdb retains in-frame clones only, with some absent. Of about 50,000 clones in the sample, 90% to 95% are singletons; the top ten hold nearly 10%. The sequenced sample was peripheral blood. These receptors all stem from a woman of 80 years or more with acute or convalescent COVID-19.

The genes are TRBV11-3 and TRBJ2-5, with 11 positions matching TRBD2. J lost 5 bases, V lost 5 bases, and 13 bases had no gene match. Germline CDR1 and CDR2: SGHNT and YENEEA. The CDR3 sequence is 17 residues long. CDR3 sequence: CASSRRTSGSGQETQYF. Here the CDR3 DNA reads TGTGCCAGCAGCCGTCGAACTAGCGGGAGCGGGCAGGAGACCCAGTACTTC.

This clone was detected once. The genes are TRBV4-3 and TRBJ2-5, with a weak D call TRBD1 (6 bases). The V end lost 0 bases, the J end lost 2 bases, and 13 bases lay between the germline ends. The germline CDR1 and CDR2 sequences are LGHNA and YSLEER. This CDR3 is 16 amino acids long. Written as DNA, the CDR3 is TGCGCCAGCAGCCAAGATATAGGGCAGGGGCAAGAGACCCAGTACTTC. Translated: CASSQDIGQGQETQYF.

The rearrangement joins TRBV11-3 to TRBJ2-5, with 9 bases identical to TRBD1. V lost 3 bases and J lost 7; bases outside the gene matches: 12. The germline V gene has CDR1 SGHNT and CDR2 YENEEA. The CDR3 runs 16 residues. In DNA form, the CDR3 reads TGTGCCAGCAGCTTCCGAGACAGGACAGGGGACGGGACCCAGTACTTC. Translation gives CASSFRDRTGDGTQYF.